These 20 T cell receptor beta chains came from one sample sequenced in a study of blood T cell repertoires in COVID-19. The method was immunoSEQ multiplex PCR; TCRdb's version includes in-frame clones alone and lacks a portion of them. The sample includes a few hundred thousand clones, more than 75% seen only once; the top ten take roughly 4.5%. Sequenced input: PBMCs or T cells enriched from blood (not recorded which). These receptors came from a man younger than 45 with acute COVID-19.

This chain joins TRBV19 and TRBJ1-5; maybe TRBD1 (5 bases). Trimming stripped 1 base from V and 3 bases from J, with 16 bases between. This CDR3 has 17 residues. The germline CDR1 and CDR2 sequences are LNHDA and SQIVND (reference sequence). CDR3 coding DNA: TGTGCCAGTAGTATAGTCCCCAGGGCAAGGGACAATCAGCCCCAGCATTTT. Translation: CASSIVPRARDNQPQHF.

This chain connects TRBV9 to TRBJ2-3; D ambiguous. Trimming stripped 7 bases from V and 4 bases from J, with 16 bases between. The CDR3 has 14 residues. Germline CDR1 and CDR2: SGDLS and YYNGEE. The CDR3 nucleotides are TGTGCCAGCGCTTACAGTGGCTCGGCAGATACGCAGTATTTT. Amino acid sequence: CASAYSGSADTQYF.

The V and J genes are TRBV5-5 and TRBJ2-2, with TRBD1 identical over 8 bases. V gave up 4 bases and J gave up 5 bases; unmatched junction bases: 16. Germline V gene lookup returns CDR1 SGHKS and CDR2 YYEKEE (reference sequence). The CDR3 is made up of 18 amino acids. The CDR3 DNA reads as TGTGCCAGCAGCCCTCTTGTGGGGACAGGAGAACCAACCGGGGAGCTGTTTTTT. Amino acids: CASSPLVGTGEPTGELFF.

This chain connects TRBV9 to TRBJ2-7, with D maybe TRBD2 (6 bases). Germline CDR1 SGDLS, CDR2 YYNGEE. V lost 6 bases and J lost 7, with 17 bases in between. This CDR3 spans 13 amino acids. The chain's CDR3 is CASTPFEGGEQYF. The CDR3 bases are TGTGCCAGCACTCCCTTCGAGGGAGGAGAGCAGTACTTC.

V is TRBV28 and J is TRBJ2-1, with D tentatively TRBD2 (5 bases). Trimming cost V 2 bases and J 8 bases, with 13 bases left between them. The CDR3 runs to 14 residues. CDR1 and CDR2 (germline): MDHEN, SYDVKM. In nucleotides, the CDR3 is TGTGCCAGCAGTTTACGGGGTTGGTTCGATGAGCAGTTCTTC. Its translation is CASSLRGWFDEQFF. The entire variable domain, with the rest obtained from reference TRBV28 and TRBJ2-1, is as follows: DVKVTQSSRYLVKRTGEKVFLECVQDMDHENMFWYRQDPGLGLRLIYFSYDVKMKEKGDIPEGYSVSREKKERFSLILESASTNQTSMYLCASSLRGWFDEQFFGPGTRLTVL.

The V call is TRBV3-1 (or the pseudogene TRBV3-2), the J call TRBJ2-3; D possibly corresponds to TRBD2 (5 bases). Trimming stripped 4 bases from V and 12 bases from J, with 14 bases between. CDR1 is LGHDT, CDR2 YNNKEL, per germline (reference sequence). The CDR3 extends over 12 amino acids. The CDR3 here is CASSPGLGVQYF. CDR3 in DNA: TGTGCCAGCAGCCCAGGACTCGGCGTCCAGTATTTT.

This clone has more than one count but fewer than ten. This chain uses TRBV9 with TRBJ2-2; D is perhaps TRBD1 (5 bases). The germline V gene encodes CDR1 SGDLS and CDR2 YYNGEE. V lost 4 bases and J 4 bases, leaving 8 bases between the germline ends. The CDR3 sequence is 13 residues long. The CDR3 sequence is CASSSDITGELFF. The CDR3 DNA sequence: TGTGCCAGCAGCTCGGACATCACCGGGGAGCTGTTTTTT.

V and J are TRBV19 and TRBJ1-4; TRBD1 agrees at 12 bases. The CDR3 covers 14 residues. Germline CDR1 reads LNHDA; CDR2 reads SQIVND (reference sequence). V was clipped by 6 bases and J by 15 bases; unmatched bases: 11. CDR3 coding DNA: TGTGCCAGTAGCGGGACAGGGGGCATCGGCATCATGTTTTTT. Residues: CASSGTGGIGIMFF.

The CDR3 protein is CASSLGASGGETQYF. The DNA of the CDR3 is TGTGCCAGCAGCTTAGGGGCCTCGGGAGGGGAGACCCAGTACTTC. The J gene is TRBJ2-5, the V gene TRBV11-3; TRBD2 matches at 8 bases. The CDR3 has 15 residues. V gave up 1 base and J gave up 5 bases; unmatched junction bases: 6. Germline lookup yields CDR1 SGHNT and CDR2 YENEEA.

This clone was counted many times. The chain has TRBV2 and TRBJ1-4; a possible D gene is TRBD1 (5 bases). Germline loops: CDR1 SNHLY, CDR2 FYNNEI. V gave up 7 bases and J gave up 7 bases, with 13 bases separating them. This CDR3 region has 13 residues. CDR3 residues: CASIGPQGEKLFF. The CDR3 DNA reads as TGTGCCAGCATTGGCCCTCAGGGTGAAAAACTGTTTTTT.

The chain recombines TRBV4-1 with TRBJ2-7; TRBD1 matches at 10 bases. CDR1 is MGHRA, CDR2 YSYEKL, per germline. V dropped 1 base and J dropped 5; count of bases not matched to a gene: 11. The CDR3 is 17 amino acids. CDR3 residues: CASSQVRRGTGAHEQYF. In DNA, the CDR3 is TGCGCCAGCAGCCAAGTAAGACGGGGGACAGGGGCCCACGAGCAGTACTTC.

As DNA, the CDR3 is TGTGCCAGCAGTATCGACAGGGGGAACACCGGGGAGCTGTTTTTT. Residues: CASSIDRGNTGELFF. The chain couples TRBV7-9 to TRBJ2-2; 8 bases fit TRBD1. The ends lost 6 bases at V and 1 base at J; junction bases unmatched: 4. The CDR3 spans 15 residues. The germline V gene has CDR1 SEHNR and CDR2 FQNEAQ (reference sequence).

J is TRBJ1-2 and V is TRBV13; 10 positions agree with TRBD1. The germline V gene encodes CDR1 PRHDT and CDR2 FYEKMQ (reference sequence). With 4 bases clipped from V and 4 bases from J, the junction kept 12 bases outside the gene matches. The CDR3 is 17 residues long. The CDR3: CASSYYIPGQGTYGYTF. In DNA, the CDR3 is TGTGCCAGCAGCTACTACATCCCGGGACAGGGGACCTATGGCTACACCTTC.

This clone showed up just once. The CDR3 DNA sequence: TGTGCCAGCAGCACAGGTCCTTCCTATGGCTACACCTTC. Protein product: CASSTGPSYGYTF. The rearrangement uses TRBV7-3 and TRBJ1-2; TRBD1 is a possible D gene (5 bases). Germline V gene lookup returns CDR1 SGHTA and CDR2 FQGTGA. This CDR3 comprises 13 residues. V was pared by 5 bases and J by 4 bases, with 11 bases between.

CDR3 amino acids: CASRQESYEQYF. The CDR3 nucleotides are TGTGCCAGCCGGCAGGAATCCTACGAGCAGTACTTC. The chain joins TRBV6-5 to TRBJ2-7; D is undetermined. Germline CDR1 reads MNHEY; CDR2 reads SVGAGI. V was cut by 8 bases and J by 1 base, with 9 bases left in between. The length of the CDR3 is 12 residues.

The V and J genes are TRBV29-1 and TRBJ2-7; 9 bases match TRBD1. Germline lookup yields CDR1 SQVTM and CDR2 ANQGSEA. V shed 4 bases and J 5 bases; nucleotides not matched to a gene: 6. The CDR3 is made up of 13 amino acids. The CDR3 DNA reads as TGCAGCGTTGCGTGGACAGGGGATAACGAGCAGTACTTC. Translation: CSVAWTGDNEQYF.

The V call is TRBV7-6, the J call TRBJ2-5; no firm D call. CDR3 length: 14 amino acids. With 4 bases removed from V and 4 bases from J, the gap between germline ends came to 13 bases. Germline CDR1 SGHVS, CDR2 FNYEAQ. The CDR3 spells CASSSMVSGETQYF. The CDR3 DNA reads as TGTGCCAGCAGCTCCATGGTGTCCGGAGAGACCCAGTACTTC.

V usage is TRBV7-2 and J usage is TRBJ1-2, with 8 bases identical to TRBD1. The germline CDR1 and CDR2 sequences are SGHTA and FQGNSA. V gave up 4 bases and J gave up 10 bases; unmatched junction bases: 17. The CDR3 is 16 residues long. The CDR3 here is CASSSRLRDRGQDYTF. In DNA, the CDR3 is TGTGCCAGCAGCTCTCGACTCCGAGACAGGGGCCAGGACTACACCTTC. Combining the CDR3 with reference TRBV7-2 and TRBJ1-2 gives the whole variable domain GAGVSQSPSNKVTEKGKDVELRCDPISGHTALYWYRQSLGQGLEFLIYFQGNSAPDKSGLPSDRFSAERTGGSVSTLTIQRTQQEDSAVYLCASSSRLRDRGQDYTFGSGTRLTVV.

V is TRBV11-2 and J is TRBJ2-3; 11 bases are a match to TRBD2. Germline V gene data show CDR1 as SGHAT and CDR2 as FQNNGV. V shed 6 bases and J 1 base; nucleotides not matched to a gene: 6. The CDR3 has 16 amino acids. The CDR3 loop reads CASSQLAGARTDTQYF. Here the CDR3 DNA reads TGTGCCAGCAGTCAACTAGCGGGGGCCCGCACAGATACGCAGTATTTT. Full variable domain (remainder filled in from reference TRBV11-2 and TRBJ2-3): EAGVAQSPRYKIIEKRQSVAFWCNPISGHATLYWYQQILGQGPKLLIQFQNNGVVDDSQLPKDRFSAERLKGVDSTLKIQPAKLEDSAVYLCASSQLAGARTDTQYFGPGTRLTVL.

The genes are TRBV3-1 (or the pseudogene TRBV3-2) and TRBJ2-5, with D possibly TRBD2 on 6 matching bases. The CDR3 sequence is 15 residues long. The V end was cut by 0 bases, the J end by 2 bases, with 10 bases between. CDR1 and CDR2 from the germline V gene are LGHDT and YNNKEL (reference sequence). The CDR3 reads CASSQDLRGQETQYF. CDR3 bases: TGTGCCAGCAGCCAAGACCTTCGGGGGCAAGAGACCCAGTACTTC.